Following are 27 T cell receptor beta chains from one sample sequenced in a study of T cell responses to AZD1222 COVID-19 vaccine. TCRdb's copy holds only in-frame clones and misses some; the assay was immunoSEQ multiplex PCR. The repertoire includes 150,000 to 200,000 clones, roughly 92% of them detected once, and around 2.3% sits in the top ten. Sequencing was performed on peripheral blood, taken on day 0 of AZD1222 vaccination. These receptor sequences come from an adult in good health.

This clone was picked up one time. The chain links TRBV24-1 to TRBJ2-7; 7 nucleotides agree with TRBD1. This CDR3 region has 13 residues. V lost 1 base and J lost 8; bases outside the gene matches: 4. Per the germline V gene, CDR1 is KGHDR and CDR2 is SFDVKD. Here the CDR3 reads CATSDFDRAQQYF. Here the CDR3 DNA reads TGTGCCACCAGTGATTTCGACAGGGCTCAGCAGTACTTC.

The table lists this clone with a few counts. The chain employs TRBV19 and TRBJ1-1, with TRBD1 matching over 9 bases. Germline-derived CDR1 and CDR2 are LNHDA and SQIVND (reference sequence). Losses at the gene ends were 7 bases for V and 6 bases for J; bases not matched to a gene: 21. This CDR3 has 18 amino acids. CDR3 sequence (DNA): TGTGCCAGTAATCGGCCTAGAACAGGGGGCGTTTGGGATTCTGAAGCTTTCTTT. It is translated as CASNRPRTGGVWDSEAFF.

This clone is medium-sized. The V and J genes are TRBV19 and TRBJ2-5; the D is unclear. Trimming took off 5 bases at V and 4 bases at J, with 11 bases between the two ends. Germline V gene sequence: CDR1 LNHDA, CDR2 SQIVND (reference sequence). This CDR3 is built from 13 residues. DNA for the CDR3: TGTGCCAGTAGTTCGGCCCCTCCAGAGACCCAGTACTTC. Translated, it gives CASSSAPPETQYF.

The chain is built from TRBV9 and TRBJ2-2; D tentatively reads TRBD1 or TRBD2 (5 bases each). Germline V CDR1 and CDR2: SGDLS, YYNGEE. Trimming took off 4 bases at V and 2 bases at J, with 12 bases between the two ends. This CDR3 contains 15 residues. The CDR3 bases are TGTGCCAGCAGCCTCGGGACCCTCAACACCGGGGAGCTGTTTTTT. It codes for CASSLGTLNTGELFF.

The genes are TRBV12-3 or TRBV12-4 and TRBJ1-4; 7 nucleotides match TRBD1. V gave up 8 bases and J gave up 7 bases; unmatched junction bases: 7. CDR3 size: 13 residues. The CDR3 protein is CASGRGQGEKLFF. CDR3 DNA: TGTGCCAGCGGGAGGGGGCAAGGTGAAAAACTGTTTTTT.

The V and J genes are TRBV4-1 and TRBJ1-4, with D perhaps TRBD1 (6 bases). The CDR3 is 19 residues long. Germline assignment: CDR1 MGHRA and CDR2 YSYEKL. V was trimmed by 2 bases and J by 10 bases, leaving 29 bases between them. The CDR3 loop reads CASSQPLEEVRTVGPKLFF. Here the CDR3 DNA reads TGCGCCAGCAGCCAACCACTCGAGGAAGTCAGGACAGTCGGGCCAAAACTGTTTTTT.

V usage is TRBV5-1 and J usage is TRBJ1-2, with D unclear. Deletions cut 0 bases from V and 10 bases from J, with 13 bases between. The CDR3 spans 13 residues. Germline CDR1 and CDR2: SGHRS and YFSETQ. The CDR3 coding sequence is TGCGCCAGCAGCTTGGCCGGTCATACCCTCTACACCTTC. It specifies CASSLAGHTLYTF.

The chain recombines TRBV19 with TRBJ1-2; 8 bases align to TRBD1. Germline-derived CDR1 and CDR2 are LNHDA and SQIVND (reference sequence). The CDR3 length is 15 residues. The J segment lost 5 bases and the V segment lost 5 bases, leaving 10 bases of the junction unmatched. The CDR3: CASSSDRGLGYGYTF. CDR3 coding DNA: TGTGCCAGTAGTTCCGACAGGGGCCTAGGGTATGGCTACACCTTC.

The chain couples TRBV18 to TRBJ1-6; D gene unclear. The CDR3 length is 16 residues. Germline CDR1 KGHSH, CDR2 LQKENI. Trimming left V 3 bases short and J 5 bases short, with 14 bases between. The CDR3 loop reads CASSPFSDPHNSPLHF. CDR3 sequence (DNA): TGTGCCAGCTCACCGTTTTCGGACCCGCATAATTCACCCCTCCACTTT.

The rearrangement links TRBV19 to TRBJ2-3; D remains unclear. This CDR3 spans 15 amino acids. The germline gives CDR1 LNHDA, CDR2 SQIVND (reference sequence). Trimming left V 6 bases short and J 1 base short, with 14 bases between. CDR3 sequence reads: CASRKQSLGTDTQYF. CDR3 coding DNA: TGTGCCAGTAGGAAACAGAGCCTGGGCACAGATACGCAGTATTTT.

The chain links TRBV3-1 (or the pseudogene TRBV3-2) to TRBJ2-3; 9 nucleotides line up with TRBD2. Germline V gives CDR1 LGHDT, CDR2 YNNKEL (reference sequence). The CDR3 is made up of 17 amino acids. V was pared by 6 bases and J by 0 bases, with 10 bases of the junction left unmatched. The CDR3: CASRGVLAGFSTDTQYF. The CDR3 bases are TGTGCCAGCAGGGGTGTTCTAGCGGGATTTAGCACAGATACGCAGTATTTT.

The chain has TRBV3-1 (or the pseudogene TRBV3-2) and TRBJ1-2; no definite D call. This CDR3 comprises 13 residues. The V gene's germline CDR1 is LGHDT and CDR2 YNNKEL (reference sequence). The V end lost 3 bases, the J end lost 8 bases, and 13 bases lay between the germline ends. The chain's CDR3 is CASSHRGSDGYTF. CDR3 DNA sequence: TGTGCCAGCAGCCATAGAGGGTCGGACGGCTACACCTTC.

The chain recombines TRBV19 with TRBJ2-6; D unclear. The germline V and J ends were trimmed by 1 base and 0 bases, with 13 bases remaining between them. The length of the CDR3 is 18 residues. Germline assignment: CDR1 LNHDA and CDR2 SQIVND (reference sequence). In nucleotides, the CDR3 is TGTGCCAGTAGTATAGGCCTGAGATCAGGCTCTGGGGCCAACGTCCTGACTTTC. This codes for CASSIGLRSGSGANVLTF.

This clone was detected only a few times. The CDR3 sequence: CASSEEGVAYNEQFF. CDR3 DNA: TGTGCCAGCAGTGAGGAAGGGGTTGCCTACAATGAGCAGTTCTTC. The genes are TRBV2 and TRBJ2-1; maybe TRBD1 (5 bases). The CDR3 totals 15 residues. The V gene lost 3 bases and the J gene lost 2 bases, with 11 bases spanning the gap. Germline CDR1 and CDR2: SNHLY and FYNNEI.

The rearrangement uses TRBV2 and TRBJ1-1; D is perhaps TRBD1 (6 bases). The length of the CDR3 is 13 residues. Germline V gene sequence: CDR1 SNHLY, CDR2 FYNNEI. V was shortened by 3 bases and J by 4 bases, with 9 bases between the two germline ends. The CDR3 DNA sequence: TGTGCCAGCAGTGAGAGGGGGGCCACTGAAGCTTTCTTT. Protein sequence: CASSERGATEAFF.

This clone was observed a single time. The CDR3 sequence: CASSPNPGGYEQYF. The CDR3, as DNA: TGCGCCAGCAGCCCGAACCCTGGGGGCTACGAGCAGTACTTC. This sequence joins TRBV5-1 and TRBJ2-7; D may be TRBD1 or TRBD2 (5 bases each). Trimming pared 4 bases from V and 3 bases from J, leaving 14 bases between. The CDR3 covers 14 residues. Germline V CDR1 and CDR2: SGHRS, YFSETQ.

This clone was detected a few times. This CDR3 is CASSPRQGGTDTQYF. CDR3 nucleotides: TGTGCCAGTAGTCCAAGACAGGGAGGCACAGATACGCAGTATTTT. The V call is TRBV19, the J call TRBJ2-3; TRBD1 matches 7 bases. Looked up from germline, CDR1 is LNHDA and CDR2 is SQIVND (reference sequence). The CDR3 runs 15 residues. V was pared by 5 bases and J by 1 base, with 6 bases of the junction left unmatched.

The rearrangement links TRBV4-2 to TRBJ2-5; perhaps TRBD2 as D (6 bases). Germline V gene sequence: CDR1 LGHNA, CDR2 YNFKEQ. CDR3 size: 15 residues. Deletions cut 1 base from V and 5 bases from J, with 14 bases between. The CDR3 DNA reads TGTGCCAGCAGCCAAGTGGGAGGACCAAAGGAGACCCAGTACTTC. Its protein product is CASSQVGGPKETQYF.

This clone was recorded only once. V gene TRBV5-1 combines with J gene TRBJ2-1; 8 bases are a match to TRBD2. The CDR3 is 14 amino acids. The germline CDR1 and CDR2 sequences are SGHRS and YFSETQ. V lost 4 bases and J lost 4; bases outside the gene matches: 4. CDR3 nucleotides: TGCGCCAGCAGCCCGGGGGGGCCGTACAATGAGCAGTTCTTC. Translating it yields CASSPGGPYNEQFF.

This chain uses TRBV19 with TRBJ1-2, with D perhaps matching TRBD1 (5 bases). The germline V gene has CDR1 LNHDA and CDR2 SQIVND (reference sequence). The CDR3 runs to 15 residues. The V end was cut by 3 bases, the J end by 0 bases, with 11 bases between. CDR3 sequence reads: CASSIEGPANYGYTF. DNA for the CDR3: TGTGCCAGTAGTATTGAGGGACCAGCTAACTATGGCTACACCTTC.

As DNA, the CDR3 is TGTGCCAGCAGCTTTTCGCGGGGAGTCGGGACCCAGTACTTC. Translating gives CASSFSRGVGTQYF. The rearrangement links TRBV11-2 to TRBJ2-5; tentative D call: TRBD2 (6 bases). Germline CDR1 reads SGHAT; CDR2 reads FQNNGV. The CDR3 loop spans 14 amino acids. V shed 3 bases and J shed 7 bases, with 15 bases lying between them.

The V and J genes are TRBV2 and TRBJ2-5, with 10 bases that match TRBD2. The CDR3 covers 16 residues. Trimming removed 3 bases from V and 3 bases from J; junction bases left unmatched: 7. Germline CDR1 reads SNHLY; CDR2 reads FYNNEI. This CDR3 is CASSDPSGRVEETQYF. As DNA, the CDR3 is TGTGCCAGCAGTGATCCCAGCGGGAGGGTGGAAGAGACCCAGTACTTC.

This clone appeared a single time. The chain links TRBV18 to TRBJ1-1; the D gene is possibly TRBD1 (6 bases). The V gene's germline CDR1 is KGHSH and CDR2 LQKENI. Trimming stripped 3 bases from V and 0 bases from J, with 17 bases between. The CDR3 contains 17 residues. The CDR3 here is CASSPFISRGMNTEAFF. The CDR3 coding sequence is TGTGCCAGCTCACCCTTCATCTCAAGGGGGATGAACACTGAAGCTTTCTTT.

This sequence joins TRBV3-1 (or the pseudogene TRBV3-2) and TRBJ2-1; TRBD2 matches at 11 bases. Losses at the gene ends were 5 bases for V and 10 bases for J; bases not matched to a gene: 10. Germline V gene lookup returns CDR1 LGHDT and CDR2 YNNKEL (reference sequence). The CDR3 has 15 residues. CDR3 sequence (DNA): TGTGCCAGCAGCTACAGTAGCGGGAGGGCCGGGGAGCAGTTCTTC. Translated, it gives CASSYSSGRAGEQFF.

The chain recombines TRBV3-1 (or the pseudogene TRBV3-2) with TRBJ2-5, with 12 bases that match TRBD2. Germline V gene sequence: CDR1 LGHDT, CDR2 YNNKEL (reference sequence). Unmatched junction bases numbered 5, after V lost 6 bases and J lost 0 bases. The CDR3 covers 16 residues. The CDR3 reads CASSLGLAGHQETQYF. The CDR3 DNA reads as TGTGCCAGCAGTCTTGGACTAGCGGGACACCAAGAGACCCAGTACTTC.

The CDR3 loop reads CAWSGTISYGYTF. The CDR3 DNA is TGTGCCTGGAGTGGGACAATTAGCTATGGCTACACCTTC. The rearrangement joins TRBV30 to TRBJ1-2; D perhaps matches TRBD1 (5 bases). The CDR3 has 13 amino acids. Germline V gene data show CDR1 as GTSNPN and CDR2 as SVGIG (reference sequence). The V end was cut by 1 base, the J end by 4 bases, with 10 bases between. Filled out from reference TRBV30 and TRBJ1-2, the complete variable domain reads SQTIHQWPATLVQPVGSPLSLECTVEGTSNPNLYWYRQAAGRGLQLLFYSVGIGQISSEVPQNLSASRPQDRQFILSSKKLLLSDSGFYLCAWSGTISYGYTFGSGTRLTVV.

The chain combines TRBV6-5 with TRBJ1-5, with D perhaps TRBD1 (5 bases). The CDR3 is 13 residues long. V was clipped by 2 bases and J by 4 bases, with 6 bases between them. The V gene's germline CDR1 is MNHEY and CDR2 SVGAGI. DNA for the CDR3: TGTGCCAGCAGTTACCAGGGTAATCAGCCCCAGCATTTT. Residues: CASSYQGNQPQHF.